The clone carrying this T cell receptor beta chain was seen only a few times. Its specificity is not known. This sample stems from a study of identical twins. The germline V gene has CDR1 SGDLS and CDR2 YYNGEE. The CDR3 covers 12 residues. The junction had 3 bases not matched to a gene; V was cut back by 8 bases and J by 5 bases. No donor was unhealthy or non-Caucasian. General study findings and limits: The abundant beta clonotypes from cord blood had fewer insertions, and memory repertoires had none of this.

TCRdb called the 5' RACE reads again in MiXCR, with one record for every CDR3 protein. The top ten clones hold 35% to 45% of a sample with approximately 190,000 distinct CDR3 sequences, more than 15% of them seen once. The same data also went into a second study, on T cells expressing NK-cell markers. That report adds: These same clonotypes (in four donors) also led the CD3+CD56-NKG2C+ fraction.

The TCR originated in a woman between 18 and 30 years old in good health. This chain uses TRBV9 with TRBJ2-2; TRBD1 agrees at 7 bases. The sequenced material came from CD8+ T cells sorted from blood. The CDR3 coding sequence is TGTGCCAGTACACAGGGGACCGGGGAGCTGTTTTTT. Encoded protein: CASTQGTGELFF.